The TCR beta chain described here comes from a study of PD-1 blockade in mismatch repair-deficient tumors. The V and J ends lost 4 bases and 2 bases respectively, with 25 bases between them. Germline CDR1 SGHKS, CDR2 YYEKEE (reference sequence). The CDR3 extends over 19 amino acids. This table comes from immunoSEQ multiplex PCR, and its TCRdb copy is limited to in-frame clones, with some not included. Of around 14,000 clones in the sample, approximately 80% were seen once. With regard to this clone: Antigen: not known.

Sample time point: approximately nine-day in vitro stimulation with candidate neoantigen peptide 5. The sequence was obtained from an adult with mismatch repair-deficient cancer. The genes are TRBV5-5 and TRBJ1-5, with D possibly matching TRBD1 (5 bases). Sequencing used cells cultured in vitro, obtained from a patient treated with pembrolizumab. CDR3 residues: CASSRRGVAGTPGNQPQHF. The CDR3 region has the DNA TGTGCCAGCAGCCGTCGGGGGGTGGCAGGGACTCCCGGCAATCAGCCCCAGCATTTT.